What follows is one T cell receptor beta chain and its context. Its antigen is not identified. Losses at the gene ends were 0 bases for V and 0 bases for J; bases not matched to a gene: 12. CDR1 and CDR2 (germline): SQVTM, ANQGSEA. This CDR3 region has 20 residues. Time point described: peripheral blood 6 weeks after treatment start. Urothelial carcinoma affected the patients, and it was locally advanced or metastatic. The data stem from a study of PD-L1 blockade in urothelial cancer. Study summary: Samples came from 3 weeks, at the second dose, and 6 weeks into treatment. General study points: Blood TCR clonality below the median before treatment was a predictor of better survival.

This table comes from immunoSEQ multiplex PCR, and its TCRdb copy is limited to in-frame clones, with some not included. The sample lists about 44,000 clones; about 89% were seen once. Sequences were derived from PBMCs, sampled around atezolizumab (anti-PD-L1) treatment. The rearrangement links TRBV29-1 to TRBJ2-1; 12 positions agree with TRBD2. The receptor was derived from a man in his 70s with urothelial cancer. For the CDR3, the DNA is TGCAGCGTTGAAGAAGGGAGAGGACTAGCGGGGAGAAGCTCCTACAATGAGCAGTTCTTC. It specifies CSVEEGRGLAGRSSYNEQFF.